The text below deals with one T cell receptor (beta chain). The data belong to a study of blood T cell repertoires in COVID-19. With V trimmed by 6 bases and J by 3 bases, 8 bases remained unmatched. CDR1 MNHEY and CDR2 SVGEGT come from the germline V gene. The CDR3 has 16 amino acids. Data came from immunoSEQ multiplex PCR; TCRdb stores just in-frame clones and leaves some out. The sample yields approximately 63,000 clones, 75% to 90% seen once. The TCR sequence derives from a woman aged 60-75 years with COVID-19, enrolled during active disease. The chain recombines TRBV6-2 or TRBV6-3 with TRBJ2-5, with 12 bases aligning to TRBD2. Material for sequencing was peripheral blood. This CDR3 is CASSGLAGRKKETQYF. In nucleotides, the CDR3 is TGTGCCAGCAGCGGACTAGCGGGGAGGAAAAAAGAGACCCAGTACTTC.